Each of the 13 T cell receptor beta chains below was sequenced from the same sample in a study of tumor-infiltrating lymphocytes in primary liver carcinoma. Starting from 500 ng of total RNA, TCR beta cDNA was produced with a primer in the constant region. ARM-PCR, slightly modified, supplied the TCR beta libraries through three nested multiplex PCR rounds. Forward primers for TRBV1-TRBV30 and a C-beta reverse primer served the first two PCR rounds, at around 9 cycles each. TCRdb fed the multiplex PCR reads into MiXCR, producing one record per CDR3 protein. Of 300,000 to 400,000 distinct CDR3 sequences listed, roughly two thirds are singletons. Researchers drew blood RNA from unsorted whole blood and extracted germline DNA as well. Sample: peripheral blood. Receptors were obtained from a man in his forties or fifties with primary liver carcinoma and hepatitis B virus infection.

The chain links TRBV11-2 to TRBJ2-7; D remains ambiguous. The V end was cut by 5 bases, the J end by 5 bases, with 16 bases between. The CDR3 loop spans 14 amino acids. Germline CDR1 reads SGHAT; CDR2 reads FQNNGV. The CDR3 DNA sequence: TGTGCCAGCAGCAGATCCCGAAGATCCCACGAGCAGTACTTC. This gives the protein CASSRSRRSHEQYF.

The rearrangement links TRBV11-2 to TRBJ1-2; 11 bases are a match to TRBD1. V shed 5 bases and J 10 bases; nucleotides not matched to a gene: 12. The CDR3 has 15 amino acids. The germline V gene has CDR1 SGHAT and CDR2 FQNNGV. The CDR3 loop is CASSARRDRGGDYTF. The CDR3 DNA reads as TGTGCCAGCAGCGCCAGACGGGACAGGGGGGGCGACTACACCTTC.

The chain has TRBV11-2 and TRBJ2-7; a possible D gene is TRBD2 (5 bases). CDR3 length: 14 residues. V was trimmed by 5 bases and J by 12 bases, leaving 23 bases between them. Germline V gene sequence: CDR1 SGHAT, CDR2 FQNNGV. DNA of the CDR3: TGTGCCAGCAGCCTCGACCGCCGCTCCTACGAGGGGTACTTC. This sequence encodes CASSLDRRSYEGYF. Looking up the rest from reference TRBV11-2 and TRBJ2-7 gives the full variable domain: EAGVAQSPRYKIIEKRQSVAFWCNPISGHATLYWYQQILGQGPKLLIQFQNNGVVDDSQLPKDRFSAERLKGVDSTLKIQPAKLEDSAVYLCASSLDRRSYEGYFGPGTRLTVT.

This clonotype was recorded many times. This chain connects TRBV6-6 to TRBJ2-1, with D perhaps given as TRBD1 or TRBD2 (6 bases each). This CDR3 comprises 13 residues. Germline-derived CDR1 and CDR2 are MNHNY and SVGAGI (reference sequence). Trimming shortened V by 3 bases and J by 8 bases, and 11 bases separated the two germline ends. Here the CDR3 DNA reads TGTGCCAGCAGTTATTTGGGGGGCTATGAGCAGTTCTTC. Translating it yields CASSYLGGYEQFF.

The chain recombines TRBV11-2 with TRBJ1-2; a weak D match, TRBD1 (6 bases). Germline CDR1 SGHAT, CDR2 FQNNGV. The germline V and J ends were trimmed by 9 bases and 4 bases, with 15 bases remaining between them. The CDR3 is 13 residues long. CDR3 sequence: CASGFGGAYGYTF. CDR3 in DNA: TGTGCCAGTGGCTTCGGGGGGGCCTATGGCTACACCTTC.

Worth noting for this clonotype: A clone one base away is much larger, so this may be a read error. This rearrangement joins TRBV29-1 to TRBJ2-1, with 7 nucleotides matching TRBD2. Germline lookup yields CDR1 SQVTM and CDR2 ANQGSEA. This CDR3 spans 12 amino acids. CDR3 loop: CSVELADNKQFF. The CDR3 region has the DNA TGCAGCGTTGAACTAGCGGACAATAAGCAGTTCTTC.

On this clonotype: A read error is possible here, since a much larger clone lies one base away. V usage is TRBV5-1 and J usage is TRBJ2-3; 9 nucleotides match TRBD1. Germline CDR1 SGHRS, CDR2 YFSETQ. This CDR3 contains 16 residues. CDR3 amino acids: CTSSAGTGRGTDTQYF. As DNA, the CDR3 is TGCACCAGCAGCGCCGGGACAGGGAGGGGCACAGATACGCAGTATTTT.

The gene calls are TRBV11-2 and TRBJ1-4, with 8 positions matching TRBD1. The CDR3 is made up of 16 amino acids. V dropped 5 bases and J dropped 7; count of bases not matched to a gene: 12. Germline V gene data show CDR1 as SGHAT and CDR2 as FQNNGV. The CDR3 loop reads CASSQGARFFVEKLFF. The CDR3 DNA reads TGTGCCAGCAGCCAGGGGGCGCGTTTCTTCGTTGAAAAACTGTTTTTT.

Concerning this clonotype itself: A much larger clone lies a single base off, so this may be a read error. This chain connects TRBV6-1 to TRBJ2-1; TRBD1 or TRBD2 may be the D gene (7 bases each). The CDR3 covers 13 residues. Germline loops: CDR1 MNHNS, CDR2 SASEGT. The CDR3 sequence is CTSSDQGGNEQFF. CDR3 bases: TGTACCAGCAGTGACCAGGGGGGGAATGAGCAGTTCTTC.

Remarks on this clonotype: Since a much larger clone is just one base distant, this may be a read error. The rearrangement links TRBV29-1 to TRBJ1-1, with 8 bases matching TRBD1. CDR1 and CDR2 (germline): SQVTM, ANQGSEA. The length of the CDR3 is 11 residues. The V segment lost 6 bases and the J segment 5 bases; nucleotides outside the gene matches: 2. In nucleotides, the CDR3 is TGCAGCGTCAACAGGGGGACTGAAGCTTTCTTT. This translates into CSVNRGTEAFF.

This clonotype was detected only a few times. V gene TRBV5-1 combines with J gene TRBJ2-1; 10 nucleotides match TRBD2. With V trimmed by 4 bases and J by 7 bases, 8 bases remained unmatched. The CDR3 length is 15 residues. Germline CDR1 and CDR2: SGHRS and YFSETQ. The CDR3 DNA follows: TGCGCCAGCAGCGTGGGGTTGACTAGCGGGAATGAGCAGTTCTTC. This sequence encodes CASSVGLTSGNEQFF. Drawing the rest from reference TRBV5-1 and TRBJ2-1, the complete variable domain is KAGVTQTPRYLIKTRGQQVTLSCSPISGHRSVSWYQQTPGQGLQFLFEYFSETQRNKGNFPGRFSGRQFSNSRSEMNVSTLELGDSALYLCASSVGLTSGNEQFFGPGTRLTVL.

In regard to this clonotype: The junction differs from germline at one of its ends, possibly a read error. This rearrangement joins TRBV11-2 to TRBJ2-1, with D uncertain. CDR3 size: 15 residues. The germline V gene has CDR1 SGHAT and CDR2 FQNNGV. The CDR3 coding sequence is TGTACCAGCAGCTTAATGGACCAGCAGTACAATGAGCAGTTTTTC. Its translation: CTSSLMDQQYNEQFF.

For this clonotype: A read error is possible here, since a much larger clone lies one base away. The chain recombines TRBV12-3 or TRBV12-4 with TRBJ2-6; D tentatively fits TRBD1 or TRBD2 (5 bases each). This CDR3 is 14 amino acids long. In DNA, the CDR3 is TGTGCCAGCAGACGGGGCTCTGGGGCCAAGGTCCTGACTTTC. It specifies CASRRGSGAKVLTF.